There are many counts of the clone carrying this T cell receptor beta chain. The CDR3 extends over 16 amino acids. The J segment lost 4 bases and the V segment lost 1 base, leaving 7 bases of the junction unmatched. From germline, CDR1 is KGHSH and CDR2 LQKENI. The TCR library protocol attached unique molecular identifiers to the individual cDNA molecules. MiXCR was run by TCRdb on the 5' RACE reads, yielding one entry per CDR3 protein. The sample lists about 83,000 distinct CDR3 sequences, 11% to 15% occurring once. The entry originates in a study of early T cells in non-severe SARS-CoV-2 infection. The overall study: Sequencing of unsorted whole blood was done on bulk RNA, leaving chains unpaired.

This chain joins TRBV18 and TRBJ2-3; 8 positions agree with TRBD1. The sequenced sample was whole blood. This receptor was identified in an adult who was a healthcare worker with PCR-confirmed SARS-CoV-2 infection or an uninfected control (not recorded which). CDR3 nucleotide sequence: TGTGCCAGCTCACCACGACAGGGGACAGGTGCAGATACGCAGTATTTT. Protein: CASSPRQGTGADTQYF. Filled out from reference TRBV18 and TRBJ2-3, the complete variable domain reads NAGVMQNPRHLVRRRGQEARLRCSPMKGHSHVYWYRQLPEEGLKFMVYLQKENIIDESGMPKERFSAEFPKEGPSILRIQQVVRGDSAAYFCASSPRQGTGADTQYFGPGTRLTVL.